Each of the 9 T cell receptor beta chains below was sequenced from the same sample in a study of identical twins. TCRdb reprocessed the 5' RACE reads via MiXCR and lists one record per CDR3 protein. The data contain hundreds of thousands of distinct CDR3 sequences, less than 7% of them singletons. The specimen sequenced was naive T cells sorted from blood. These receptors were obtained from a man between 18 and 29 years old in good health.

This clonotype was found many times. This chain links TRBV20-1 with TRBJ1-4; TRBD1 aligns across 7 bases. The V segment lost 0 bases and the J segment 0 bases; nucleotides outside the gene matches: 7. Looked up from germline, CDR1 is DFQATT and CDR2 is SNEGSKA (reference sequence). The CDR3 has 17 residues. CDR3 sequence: CSARDQARGATNEKLFF. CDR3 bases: TGCAGTGCTAGAGATCAGGCCAGGGGGGCAACTAATGAAAAACTGTTTTTT.

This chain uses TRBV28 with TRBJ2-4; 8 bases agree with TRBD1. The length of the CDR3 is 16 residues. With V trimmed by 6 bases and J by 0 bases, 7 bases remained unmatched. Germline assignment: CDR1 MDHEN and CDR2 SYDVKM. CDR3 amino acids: CASRAPGQVAKNIQYF. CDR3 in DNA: TGTGCCAGCAGGGCACCGGGACAGGTAGCCAAAAACATTCAGTACTTC.

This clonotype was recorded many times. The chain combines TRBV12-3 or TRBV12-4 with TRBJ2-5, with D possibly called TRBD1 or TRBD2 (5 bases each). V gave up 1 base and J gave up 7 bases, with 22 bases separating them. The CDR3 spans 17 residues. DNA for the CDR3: TGTGCCAGCAGTTTAGGGGGGAACTGGCGTACCGGCGGGACCCAGTACTTC. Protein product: CASSLGGNWRTGGTQYF.

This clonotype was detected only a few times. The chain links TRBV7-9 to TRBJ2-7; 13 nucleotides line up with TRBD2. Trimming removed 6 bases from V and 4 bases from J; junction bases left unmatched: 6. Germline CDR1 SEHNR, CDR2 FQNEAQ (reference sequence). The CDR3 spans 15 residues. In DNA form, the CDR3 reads TGTGCCAGCAGGGCCGGGACTAGCGGGACTTACGAGCAGTACTTC. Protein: CASRAGTSGTYEQYF.

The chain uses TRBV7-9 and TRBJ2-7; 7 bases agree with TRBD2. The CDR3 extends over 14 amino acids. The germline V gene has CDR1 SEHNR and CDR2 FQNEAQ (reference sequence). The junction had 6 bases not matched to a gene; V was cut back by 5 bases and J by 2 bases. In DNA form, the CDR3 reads TGTGCCAGCAGCCCTACCGGGACTACCTACGAGCAGTACTTC. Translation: CASSPTGTTYEQYF.

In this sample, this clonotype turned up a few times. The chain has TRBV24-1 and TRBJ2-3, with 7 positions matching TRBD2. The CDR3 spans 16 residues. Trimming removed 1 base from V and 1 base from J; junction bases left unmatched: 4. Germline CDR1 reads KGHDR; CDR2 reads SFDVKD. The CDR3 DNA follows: TGTGCCACCAGTGATTTCGGGGGGTTCGGCACAGATACGCAGTATTTT. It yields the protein CATSDFGGFGTDTQYF.

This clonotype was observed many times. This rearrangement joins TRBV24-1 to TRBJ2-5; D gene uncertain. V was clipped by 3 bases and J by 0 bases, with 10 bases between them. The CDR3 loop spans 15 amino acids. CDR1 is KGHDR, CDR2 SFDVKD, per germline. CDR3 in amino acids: CATSDPNRYQETQYF. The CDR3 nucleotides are TGTGCCACCAGTGATCCAAATCGGTACCAAGAGACCCAGTACTTC.

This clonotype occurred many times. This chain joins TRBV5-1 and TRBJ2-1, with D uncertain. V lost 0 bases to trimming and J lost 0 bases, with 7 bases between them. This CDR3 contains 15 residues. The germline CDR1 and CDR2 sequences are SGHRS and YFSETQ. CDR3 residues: CASSLEGNSYNEQFF. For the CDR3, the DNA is TGCGCCAGCAGCTTGGAAGGGAACTCCTACAATGAGCAGTTCTTC.

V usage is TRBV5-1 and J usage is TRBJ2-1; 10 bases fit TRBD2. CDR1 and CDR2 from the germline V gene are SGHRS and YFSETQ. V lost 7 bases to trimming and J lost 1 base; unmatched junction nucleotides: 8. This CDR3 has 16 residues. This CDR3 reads CASAAGGPGSYNEQFF. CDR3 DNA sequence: TGCGCCAGCGCAGCGGGAGGGCCCGGGTCCTACAATGAGCAGTTCTTC.